This TCR beta chain emerged from a study of shared clonotypes between healthy human individuals. Whole-study context: Sampling drew on donors who were two women and a few men aged 18 to 49.

CDR3 length: 16 amino acids. V trimming: 7 bases; J trimming: 0 bases; junction bases outside the gene matches: 9. Germline V lookup: CDR1 SEHNR, CDR2 FQNEAQ (reference sequence). Overall study results and limits: Naive subsets generally exceeded memory subsets in estimated richness. Naive CD4 clonotype sharing across a few donors was about 5%.

The assay was immunoSEQ multiplex PCR, and TCRdb's table has in-frame clones only and misses some. The sample has 950,000 to 1,100,000 clones; around 78% are singletons. On this clone: The antigen is unknown.

This receptor was identified in a man aged 18 to 30 in good health. Some clones in this sample may be carry-over from other donors' samples. The sample comprised memory CD4+ T cells from PBMCs. Documented subset: CD45RA-negative fraction. The rearrangement joins TRBV7-9 to TRBJ2-4; the match to TRBD1 covers 7 bases. CDR3 DNA sequence: TGTGCCAGCACCACTACAGGGGCGGGAGCCAAAAACATTCAGTACTTC. It translates to CASTTTGAGAKNIQYF.